The clone carrying this TCR beta chain was seen more than once but under ten times. This CDR3 comprises 17 residues. V was clipped by 5 bases and J by 5 bases, with 24 bases between them. Germline V lookup: CDR1 SGHVS, CDR2 FQNEAQ. The data originate from a study of blood T cells in healthy people across ages. Study summary: About one barcoded beta molecule per two T cells was the capture yield of template switching.

Alongside a J-beta primer mix, a sample-barcoded 5' primer served in a second PCR lasting about 7 to 11 cycles. One entry per CDR3 protein, called by TCRdb with MiXCR from the 5' RACE reads. The sample lists approximately 770,000 distinct CDR3 sequences; 58% were seen once. All donors came from Russia, were Caucasian and healthy, and spanned ages roughly 6 to 95. This clonotype was sampled from a man younger than 45 in good health. The sample consisted of blood. This chain links TRBV7-8 with TRBJ2-5, with a weak D call TRBD2 (5 bases). CDR3 nucleotides: TGTGCCAGCAGCCGCTTCGTCGCGGGCCCCCCTGTGGAGACCCAGTACTTC. Encoded protein: CASSRFVAGPPVETQYF.